Included here is one TCR beta chain sequence, with context. TCRdb redid the calling of the RT-PCR reads with MiXCR, one entry per CDR3 protein. The profile shows about 200,000 distinct CDR3 sequences, around 40% of them singletons. This sample was included in a study of patients and donors after allogeneic stem cell transplantation. The origin of this receptor is a human donor who was either an allogeneic HSCT recipient or a stem cell or donor lymphocyte infusion donor (not recorded which). It is not recorded whose cells these are; they may come from a transplant donor. Sequencing was performed on blood, either unsorted or a sorted T cell fraction (not recorded which).

CDR3 DNA: TGTGCCAGCAGTCTAATCCCTAAGGGGACCCTTGCCATGAACACTGAAGCTTTCTTT. It codes for CASSLIPKGTLAMNTEAFF. The chain combines TRBV28 with TRBJ1-1, with D maybe TRBD1 (5 bases). The ends were cut back, 5 bases at V and 0 bases at J, with 25 bases in the middle. Germline lookup yields CDR1 MDHEN and CDR2 SYDVKM. This CDR3 has 19 amino acids.